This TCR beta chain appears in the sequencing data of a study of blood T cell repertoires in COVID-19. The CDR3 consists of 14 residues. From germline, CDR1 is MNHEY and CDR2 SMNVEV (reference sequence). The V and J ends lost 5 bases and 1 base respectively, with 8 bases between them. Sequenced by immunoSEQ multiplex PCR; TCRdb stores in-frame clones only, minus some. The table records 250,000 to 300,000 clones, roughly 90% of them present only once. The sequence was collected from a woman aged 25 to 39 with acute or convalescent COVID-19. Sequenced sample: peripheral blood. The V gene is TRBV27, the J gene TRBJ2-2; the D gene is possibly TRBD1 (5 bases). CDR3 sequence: CASSRGQNTGELFF. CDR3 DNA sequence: TGTGCCAGCAGTCGCGGACAGAACACCGGGGAGCTGTTTTTT.